These 3 T cell receptor beta chains were all obtained from the same sample, sequenced in a study of T cell repertoires in cytomegalovirus infection. From the reads, TCRdb called clonotypes with MiXCR, one entry per CDR3 protein. The sample has a few hundred thousand distinct CDR3 sequences, roughly 16% seen once. The sequenced sample was PBMCs. Receptor source: a human donor in good health (CMV status not recorded). Some clones in this sample may be carry-over from other donors' samples.

This clonotype was recorded many times. The chain couples TRBV7-2 to TRBJ2-1; no reliable D call. The CDR3 is 15 residues long. Germline V gene data show CDR1 as SGHTA and CDR2 as FQGNSA. Trimming removed 1 base from V and 6 bases from J, with 13 bases in between. DNA of the CDR3: TGTGCCAGCAGCTTAGATGGGGTCAGGTCCAATGAGCAGTTCTTC. It yields the protein CASSLDGVRSNEQFF.

This clonotype was counted ten times or more. This rearrangement joins TRBV7-2 to TRBJ1-1, with 7 bases identical to TRBD1. The CDR3 loop spans 17 amino acids. Germline V gene lookup returns CDR1 SGHTA and CDR2 FQGNSA. Trimming cost V 1 base and J 4 bases; bases outside gene matches: 12. The CDR3 coding sequence is TGTGCCAGCAGCTTAGTTGCGACAGGGAGAACCTTCACTGAAGCTTTCTTT. Residues: CASSLVATGRTFTEAFF.

Many counts were recorded for this clonotype. The V and J genes are TRBV7-9 and TRBJ2-1; possibly TRBD1 for D (7 bases). V lost 5 bases and J lost 7, with 15 bases in between. This CDR3 region has 14 residues. Germline values: CDR1 SEHNR, CDR2 FQNEAQ (reference sequence). CDR3 DNA: TGTGCCAGCAGCGCCCAGACAGGGAGGAATGAGCAGTTCTTC. Its protein is CASSAQTGRNEQFF.